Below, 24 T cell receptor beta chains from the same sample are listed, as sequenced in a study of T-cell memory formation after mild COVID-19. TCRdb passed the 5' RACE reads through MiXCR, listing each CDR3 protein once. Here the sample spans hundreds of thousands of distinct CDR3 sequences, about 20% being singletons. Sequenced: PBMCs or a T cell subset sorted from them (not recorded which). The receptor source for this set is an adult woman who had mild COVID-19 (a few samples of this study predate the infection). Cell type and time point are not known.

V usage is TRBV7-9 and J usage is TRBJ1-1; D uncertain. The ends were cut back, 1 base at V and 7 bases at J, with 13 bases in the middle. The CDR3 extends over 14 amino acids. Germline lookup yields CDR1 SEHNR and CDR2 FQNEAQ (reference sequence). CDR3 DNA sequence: TGTGCCAGCAGCTTAGGGGTAGTTGCGAATGAAGCTTTCTTT. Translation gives CASSLGVVANEAFF.

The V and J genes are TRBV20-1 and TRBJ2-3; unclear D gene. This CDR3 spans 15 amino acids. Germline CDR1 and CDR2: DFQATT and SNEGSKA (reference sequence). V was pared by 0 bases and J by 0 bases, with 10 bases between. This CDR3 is CSARDWSSSTDTQYF. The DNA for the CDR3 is TGCAGTGCTAGAGATTGGTCATCTAGCACAGATACGCAGTATTTT.

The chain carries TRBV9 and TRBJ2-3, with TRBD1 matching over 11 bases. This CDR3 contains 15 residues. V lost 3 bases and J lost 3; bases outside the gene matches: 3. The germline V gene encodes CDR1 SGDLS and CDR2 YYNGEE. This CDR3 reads CASSGGQGVTDTQYF. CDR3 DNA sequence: TGTGCCAGCAGCGGGGGACAGGGGGTGACAGATACGCAGTATTTT.

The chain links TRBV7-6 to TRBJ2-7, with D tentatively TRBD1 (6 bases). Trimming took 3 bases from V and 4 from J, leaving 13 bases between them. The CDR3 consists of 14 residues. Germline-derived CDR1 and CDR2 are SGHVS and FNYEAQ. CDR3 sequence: CASSFAGRGYEQYF. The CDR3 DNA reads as TGTGCCAGCAGCTTTGCTGGCAGGGGATACGAGCAGTACTTC. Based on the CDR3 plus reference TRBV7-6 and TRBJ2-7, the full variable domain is GAGVSQSPRYKVTKRGQDVALRCDPISGHVSLYWYRQALGQGPEFLTYFNYEAQQDKSGLPNDRFSAERPEGSISTLTIQRTEQRDSAMYRCASSFAGRGYEQYFGPGTRLTVT.

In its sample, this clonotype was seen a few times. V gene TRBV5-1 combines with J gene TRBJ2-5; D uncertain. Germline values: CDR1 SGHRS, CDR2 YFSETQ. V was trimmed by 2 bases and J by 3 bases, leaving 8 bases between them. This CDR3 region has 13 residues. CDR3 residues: CASSFLEKETQYF. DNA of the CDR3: TGCGCCAGCAGCTTCCTAGAGAAAGAGACCCAGTACTTC. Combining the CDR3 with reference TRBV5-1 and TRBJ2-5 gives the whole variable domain KAGVTQTPRYLIKTRGQQVTLSCSPISGHRSVSWYQQTPGQGLQFLFEYFSETQRNKGNFPGRFSGRQFSNSRSEMNVSTLELGDSALYLCASSFLEKETQYFGPGTRLLVL.

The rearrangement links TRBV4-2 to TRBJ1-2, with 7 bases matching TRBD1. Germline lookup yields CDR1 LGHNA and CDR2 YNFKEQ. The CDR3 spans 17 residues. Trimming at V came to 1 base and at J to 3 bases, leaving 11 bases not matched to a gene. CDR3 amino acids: CASSQARWGTDDYGYTF. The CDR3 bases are TGTGCCAGCAGCCAAGCCCGTTGGGGGACAGACGACTATGGCTACACCTTC.

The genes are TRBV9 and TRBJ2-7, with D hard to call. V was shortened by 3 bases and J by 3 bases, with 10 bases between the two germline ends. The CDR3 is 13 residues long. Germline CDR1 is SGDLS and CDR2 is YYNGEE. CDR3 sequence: CASSERPYYEQYF. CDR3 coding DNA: TGTGCCAGCAGCGAAAGACCCTACTACGAGCAGTACTTC.

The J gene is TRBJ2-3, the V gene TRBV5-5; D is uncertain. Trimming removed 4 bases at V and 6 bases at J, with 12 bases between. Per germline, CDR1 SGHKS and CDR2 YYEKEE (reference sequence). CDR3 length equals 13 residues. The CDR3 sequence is CASSLQRTDTQYF. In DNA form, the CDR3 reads TGTGCCAGCAGCCTACAACGAACCGATACGCAGTATTTT.

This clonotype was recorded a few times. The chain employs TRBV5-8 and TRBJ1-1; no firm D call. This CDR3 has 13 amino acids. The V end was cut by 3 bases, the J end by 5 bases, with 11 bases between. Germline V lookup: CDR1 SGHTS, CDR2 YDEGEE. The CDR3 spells CASSSTPGTEAFF. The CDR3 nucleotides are TGTGCCAGCAGCTCGACTCCAGGAACTGAAGCTTTCTTT.

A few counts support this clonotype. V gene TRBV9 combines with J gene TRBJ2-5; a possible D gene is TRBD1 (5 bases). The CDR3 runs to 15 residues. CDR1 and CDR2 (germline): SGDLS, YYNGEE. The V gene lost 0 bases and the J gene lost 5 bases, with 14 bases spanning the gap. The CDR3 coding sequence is TGTGCCAGCAGCGTAGTCGGATCTGGGGCTGAGACCCAGTACTTC. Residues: CASSVVGSGAETQYF.

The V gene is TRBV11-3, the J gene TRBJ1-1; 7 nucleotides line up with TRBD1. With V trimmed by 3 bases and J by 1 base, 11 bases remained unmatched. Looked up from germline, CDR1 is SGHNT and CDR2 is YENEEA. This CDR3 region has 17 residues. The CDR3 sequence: CASSFRSGTGANTEAFF. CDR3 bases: TGTGCCAGCAGCTTCCGATCGGGTACAGGGGCGAACACTGAAGCTTTCTTT.

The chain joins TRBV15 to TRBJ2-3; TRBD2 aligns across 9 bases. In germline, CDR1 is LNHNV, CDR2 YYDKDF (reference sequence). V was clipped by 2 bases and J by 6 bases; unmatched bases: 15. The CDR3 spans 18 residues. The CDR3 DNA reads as TGTGCCACCAGCAGATTGGAGGGGCTAGCGGGAATTGGGGATACGCAGTATTTT. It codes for CATSRLEGLAGIGDTQYF.

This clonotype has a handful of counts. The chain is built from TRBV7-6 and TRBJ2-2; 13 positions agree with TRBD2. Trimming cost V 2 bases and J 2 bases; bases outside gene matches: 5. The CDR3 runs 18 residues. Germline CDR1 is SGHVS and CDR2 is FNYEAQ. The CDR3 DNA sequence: TGTGCCAGCAGCTTATTGGGACTAGCGGGGCCAAACACCGGGGAGCTGTTTTTT. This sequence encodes CASSLLGLAGPNTGELFF.

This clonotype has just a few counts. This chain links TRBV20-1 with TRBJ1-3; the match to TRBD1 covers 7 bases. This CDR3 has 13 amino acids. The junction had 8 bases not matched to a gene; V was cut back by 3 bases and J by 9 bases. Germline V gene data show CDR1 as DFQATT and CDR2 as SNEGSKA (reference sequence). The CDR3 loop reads CSASYRGGGTIYF. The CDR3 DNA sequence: TGCAGTGCTAGTTACAGGGGTGGCGGCACCATATATTTT.

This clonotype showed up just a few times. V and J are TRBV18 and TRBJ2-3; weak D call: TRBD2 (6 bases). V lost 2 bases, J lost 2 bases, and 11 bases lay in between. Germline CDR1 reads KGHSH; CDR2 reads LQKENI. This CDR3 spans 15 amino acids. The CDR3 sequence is CASSPTGLHTDTQYF. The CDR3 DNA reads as TGTGCCAGCTCACCAACGGGACTTCACACAGATACGCAGTATTTT.

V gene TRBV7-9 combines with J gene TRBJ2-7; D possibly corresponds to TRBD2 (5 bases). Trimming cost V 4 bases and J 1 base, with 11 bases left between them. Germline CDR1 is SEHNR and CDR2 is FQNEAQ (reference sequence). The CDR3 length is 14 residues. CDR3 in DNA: TGTGCCAGCAGCTCGCCCGGGATGTCCTACGAGCAGTACTTC. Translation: CASSSPGMSYEQYF.

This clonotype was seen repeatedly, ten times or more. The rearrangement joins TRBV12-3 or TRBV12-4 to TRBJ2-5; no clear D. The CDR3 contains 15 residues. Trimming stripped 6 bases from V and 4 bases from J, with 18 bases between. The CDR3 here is CASSFFGQVGETQYF. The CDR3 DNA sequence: TGTGCCAGCAGCTTCTTCGGGCAGGTTGGAGAGACCCAGTACTTC.

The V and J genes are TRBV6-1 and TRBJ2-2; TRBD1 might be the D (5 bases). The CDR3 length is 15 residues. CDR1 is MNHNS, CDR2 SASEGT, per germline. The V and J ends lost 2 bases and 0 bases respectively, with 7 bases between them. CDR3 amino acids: CASSEWTTNTGELFF. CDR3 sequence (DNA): TGTGCCAGCAGTGAATGGACAACGAACACCGGGGAGCTGTTTTTT.

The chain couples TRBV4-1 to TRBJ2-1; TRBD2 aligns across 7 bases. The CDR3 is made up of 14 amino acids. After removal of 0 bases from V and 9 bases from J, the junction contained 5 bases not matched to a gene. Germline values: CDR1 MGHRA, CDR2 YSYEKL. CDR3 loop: CASSQDGGGLEQFF. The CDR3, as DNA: TGCGCCAGCAGCCAAGATGGCGGGGGTCTTGAGCAGTTCTTC.

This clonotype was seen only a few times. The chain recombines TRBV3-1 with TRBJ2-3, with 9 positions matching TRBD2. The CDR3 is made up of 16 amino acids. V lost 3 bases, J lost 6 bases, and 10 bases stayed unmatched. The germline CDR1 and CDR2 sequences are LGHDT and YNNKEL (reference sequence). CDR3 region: CASSQDASGTRDTQYF. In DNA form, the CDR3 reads TGTGCCAGCAGCCAGGATGCTAGCGGGACCCGGGATACGCAGTATTTT.

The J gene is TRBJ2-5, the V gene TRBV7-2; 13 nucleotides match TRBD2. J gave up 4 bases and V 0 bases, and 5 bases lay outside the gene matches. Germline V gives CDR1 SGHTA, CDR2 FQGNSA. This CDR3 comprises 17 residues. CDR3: CASSLALAGGRRETQYF. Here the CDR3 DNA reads TGTGCCAGCAGCTTAGCACTAGCGGGAGGGCGTAGAGAGACCCAGTACTTC.

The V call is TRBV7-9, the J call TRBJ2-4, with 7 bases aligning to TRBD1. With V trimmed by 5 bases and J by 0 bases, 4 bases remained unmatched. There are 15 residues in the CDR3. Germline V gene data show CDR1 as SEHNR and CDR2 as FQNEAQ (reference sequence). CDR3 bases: TGTGCCAGCAGCGCCAGGGGGTTAGCCAAAAACATTCAGTACTTC. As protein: CASSARGLAKNIQYF.

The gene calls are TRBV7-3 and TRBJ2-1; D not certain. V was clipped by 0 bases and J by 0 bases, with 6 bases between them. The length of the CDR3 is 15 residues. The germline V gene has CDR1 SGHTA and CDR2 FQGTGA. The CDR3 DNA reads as TGTGCCAGCAGCTTAACAAGCTACTCCTACAATGAGCAGTTCTTC. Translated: CASSLTSYSYNEQFF. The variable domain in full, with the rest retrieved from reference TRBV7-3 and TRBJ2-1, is GAGVSQTPSNKVTEKGKYVELRCDPISGHTALYWYRQSLGQGPEFLIYFQGTGAADDSGLPNDRFFAVRPEGSVSTLKIQRTERGDSAVYLCASSLTSYSYNEQFFGPGTRLTVL.

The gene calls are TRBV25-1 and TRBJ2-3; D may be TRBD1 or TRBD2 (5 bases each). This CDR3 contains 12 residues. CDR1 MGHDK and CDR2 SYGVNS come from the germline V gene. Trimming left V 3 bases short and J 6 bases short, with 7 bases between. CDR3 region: CASSDREDTQYF. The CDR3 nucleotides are TGTGCCAGCAGTGACAGGGAGGATACGCAGTATTTT.